Listed below are T cell receptor beta chains from one sample, sequenced in a study of technical replicates of blood from a handful of donors. The assay was immunoSEQ multiplex PCR, and TCRdb's table has in-frame clones only and misses some. The sample shows 65,000 to 80,000 clones, almost 99% of them seen only once. Sample: T cells isolated from PBMCs. These receptors originate from a human donor in good health. The CDR3 runs from the conserved cysteine through the conserved F or W. D genes are given only for firm matches. Rows give clone size only sometimes, using once, few, many, or a class for an expanded clone.

j_gene,abundance,v_gene,d_gene,CDR3aa,CDR3nt
TRBJ2-2,once,TRBV4-2,-,CASSQEWRGLDTGELFF,TGTGCCAGCAGCCAAGAATGGCGGGGTCTAGACACCGGGGAGCTGTTTTTT
TRBJ2-7,-,TRBV23-1,-,CASLLRAEQYF,TGCGCCAGCCTGTTGAGGGCCGAGCAGTACTTC
TRBJ2-2,-,TRBV7-8,-,CASSFSSNTGELFF,TGTGCCAGCAGCTTCTCTTCTAACACCGGGGAGCTGTTTTTT
TRBJ2-2,-,TRBV7-9,-,CASSLNSGDTGELFF,TGTGCCAGCAGCCTAAACTCCGGGGACACCGGGGAGCTGTTTTTT
TRBJ1-2,-,TRBV30,-,CAWSGAGRYGYTF,TGTGCCTGGAGTGGGGCAGGGCGCTATGGCTACACCTTC
TRBJ2-1,-,TRBV5-1,-,CASSLISGSWEEQFF,TGCGCCAGCAGCTTAATAAGTGGGAGTTGGGAAGAGCAGTTCTTC
TRBJ2-1,once,TRBV10-3,TRBD2,CAISESMAGELDEQFF,TGTGCCATCAGTGAGTCGATGGCGGGAGAACTGGATGAGCAGTTCTTC
TRBJ1-2,-,TRBV7-9,TRBD1,CASSLGQGADGYTF,TGTGCCAGCAGCTTAGGGCAGGGGGCAGATGGCTACACCTTC
TRBJ2-5,-,TRBV20-1,TRBD1,CSAGTGETQYF,TGCAGTGCCGGGACAGGGGAGACCCAGTACTTC
TRBJ2-3,-,TRBV7-8,TRBD2,CASSSGTSGTDTQYF,TGTGCCAGCAGCTCAGGGACTAGCGGCACAGATACGCAGTATTTT
TRBJ2-5,-,TRBV6-5,-,CASGPRDSQYF,TGTGCCAGCGGACCGAGAGACAGCCAGTACTTC
TRBJ2-1,-,TRBV27,TRBD1,CASSALGQGFNEQFF,TGTGCCAGCAGTGCACTGGGACAGGGGTTTAATGAGCAGTTCTTC
TRBJ2-7,-,TRBV7-8,TRBD1,CASSLRSGQGSYEQYF,TGTGCCAGCAGCTTACGGTCGGGACAGGGGTCCTACGAGCAGTACTTC
TRBJ2-3,-,TRBV27,TRBD2,CASSEAGGDTDTQYF,TGTGCCAGCAGTGAAGCGGGAGGCGACACAGATACGCAGTATTTT
TRBJ2-3,-,TRBV7-2,TRBD1,CASSLGRGQGTDTQYF,TGTGCCAGCAGCTTAGGGAGAGGACAGGGGACAGATACGCAGTATTTT
TRBJ1-5,-,TRBV4-2,-,CASSQDSGNQPQHF,TGTGCCAGCAGCCAAGATAGCGGCAATCAGCCCCAGCATTTT
TRBJ2-7,-,TRBV5-1,TRBD1,CASRSDRGLYEQYF,TGCGCCAGCAGATCGGACAGGGGGTTGTACGAGCAGTACTTC
TRBJ1-5,-,TRBV7-2,-,CASSHSNQPQHF,TGTGCCAGCAGCCATAGCAATCAGCCCCAGCATTTT
TRBJ2-7,-,TRBV7-9,TRBD1,CASSNPTGDPYEQYF,TGTGCCAGCAGCAACCCGACAGGGGACCCTTACGAGCAGTACTTC
TRBJ2-3,-,TRBV5-1,TRBD1,CASSWRTGGDTQYF,TGCGCCAGCAGCTGGAGGACAGGGGGAGATACGCAGTATTTT
TRBJ2-5,-,TRBV5-1,-,CASSLVAETQYF,TGCGCCAGCAGCTTGGTAGCAGAGACCCAGTACTTC
TRBJ2-2,-,TRBV5-5,-,CASSRVLTGVTGELFF,TGTGCCAGCAGCCGGGTACTAACGGGGGTCACCGGGGAGCTGTTTTTT
TRBJ2-3,-,TRBV27,-,CVSSPTGLYTDTQYF,TGTGTCAGCAGTCCCACGGGGTTATACACAGATACGCAGTATTTT
TRBJ2-3,-,TRBV11-3,TRBD2,CASRLAVGTDTQYF,TGTGCCAGCCGTCTAGCGGTGGGCACAGATACGCAGTATTTT
TRBJ1-5,once,TRBV28,-,CASSWEGSQPQHF,TGTGCCAGCAGTTGGGAAGGGAGTCAGCCCCAGCATTTT
TRBJ2-1,-,TRBV12-5,-,CASGPDTYNEQFF,TGTGCTAGTGGACCCGACACATACAATGAGCAGTTCTTC
TRBJ2-1,-,TRBV6-4,TRBD2,CASSDNSGSYNEQFF,TGTGCCAGCAGTGACAATAGCGGGAGCTACAATGAGCAGTTCTTC
TRBJ1-5,-,TRBV10-3,TRBD1,CAISPGTAEGKPQHF,TGTGCCATCAGTCCCGGGACAGCCGAGGGCAAGCCCCAGCATTTT
TRBJ1-3,-,TRBV15,-,CATSSRRGSSGNTIYF,TGTGCCACCAGCAGCCGCAGGGGTAGCTCTGGAAACACCATATATTTT